This T cell receptor beta chain comes out of a study of early T cells in non-severe SARS-CoV-2 infection. For this clonotype: Antigen: not known.

TCRdb recomputed calls from the 5' RACE reads with MiXCR, one row per CDR3 protein. The repertoire consists of 75,000 to 80,000 distinct CDR3 sequences, with about a sixth occurring once and the leading ten covering 12%. Germline CDR1 KGHSH, CDR2 LQKENI. CDR3 length equals 14 residues. Unmatched junction bases numbered 4, after V lost 3 bases and J lost 3 bases. Regarding the study as a whole: VDJdb matching skewed toward anti-spike CD8 responses, missing private and CD4 specificities.

The chain recombines TRBV18 with TRBJ2-7; 8 bases line up with TRBD1. The sequenced material came from whole blood. The clonotype comes from an adult who was a healthcare worker with PCR-confirmed SARS-CoV-2 infection or an uninfected control (not recorded which). CDR3 in amino acids: CASSPGQEDYEQYF. The CDR3 nucleotides read TGTGCCAGCTCACCGGGACAGGAGGACTACGAGCAGTACTTC.